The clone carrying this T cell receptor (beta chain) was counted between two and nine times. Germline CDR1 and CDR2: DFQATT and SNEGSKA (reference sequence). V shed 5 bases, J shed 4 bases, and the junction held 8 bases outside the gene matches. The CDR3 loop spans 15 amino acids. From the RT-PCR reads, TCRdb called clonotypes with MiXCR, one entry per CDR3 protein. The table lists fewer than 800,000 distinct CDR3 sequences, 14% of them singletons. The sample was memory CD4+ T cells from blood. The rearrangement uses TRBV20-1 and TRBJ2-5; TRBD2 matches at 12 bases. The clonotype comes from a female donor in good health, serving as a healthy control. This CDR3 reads CSAFATSGSGETQYF. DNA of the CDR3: TGCAGTGCTTTCGCGACTAGCGGGAGCGGAGAGACCCAGTACTTC.